The sequence of this T cell receptor (beta chain) was determined in a study of cytotoxic CD8 clonotypes in ibrutinib-treated CLL. V shed 1 base and J shed 5 bases, with 27 bases lying between them. Germline CDR1 reads SEHNR; CDR2 reads FQNEAQ (reference sequence). The CDR3 loop spans 19 amino acids. Produced via immunoSEQ multiplex PCR; TCRdb's table is partial and in-frame only. Of over 75,000 clones in the sample, approximately 82% were seen once. This TCR was sampled from a human donor with chronic lymphocytic leukemia. The chain employs TRBV7-9 and TRBJ2-7; TRBD2 might be the D (6 bases). The input for sequencing was PBMCs, taken after 12 months of ibrutinib treatment. The CDR3 nucleotides read TGTGCCAGCAGCTTAGACAGCACCCTCGCGCCGGGGAGGAAGAACGAGCAGTACTTC. Protein: CASSLDSTLAPGRKNEQYF.